The 16 T cell receptor beta chains below were found in one sample sequenced in a study of PD-1 blockade in classical Hodgkin lymphoma. Exposure to brentuximab vedotin varied, and each patient had relapsed following autologous stem cell transplantation. Produced via immunoSEQ multiplex PCR; TCRdb's table is partial and in-frame only. This table holds about 97,000 clones, roughly 88% found once. The sequences come from peripheral blood mononuclear cells (PBMCs), collected at baseline. The receptors derive from a human donor with classical Hodgkin lymphoma.

The chain uses TRBV7-9 and TRBJ2-3; TRBD2 matches at 9 bases. Germline V lookup: CDR1 SEHNR, CDR2 FQNEAQ (reference sequence). The CDR3 is 18 amino acids. The junction had 15 bases not matched to a gene; V was cut back by 5 bases and J by 3 bases. The CDR3 nucleotides read TGTGCCAGCAGCCCCACCCCCCTAACTAGCGGGCTTACAGATACGCAGTATTTT. Its translation: CASSPTPLTSGLTDTQYF.

The CDR3 sequence is CASSIGRLRDSNSNYGYTF. DNA for the CDR3: TGTGCCAGTAGTATCGGACGTCTGCGGGATTCGAACAGCAACTATGGCTACACCTTC. The rearrangement uses TRBV19 and TRBJ1-2; no definite D call. The length of the CDR3 is 19 residues. Per germline, CDR1 LNHDA and CDR2 SQIVND (reference sequence). Trimming took off 3 bases at V and 2 bases at J, with 25 bases between the two ends.

This clone occurred a few times. CDR3 region: CASSRQGVLDGYTF. CDR3 nucleotide sequence: TGCGCCAGCAGTCGACAGGGGGTTCTCGATGGCTACACCTTC. V usage is TRBV4-3 and J usage is TRBJ1-2; TRBD1 agrees at 9 bases. J gave up 6 bases and V 6 bases, and 8 bases lay outside the gene matches. CDR3 length: 14 amino acids. Germline V gene lookup returns CDR1 LGHNA and CDR2 YSLEER.

The table lists this clone with a few counts. The chain recombines TRBV10-3 with TRBJ1-2; TRBD1 matches at 8 bases. The CDR3 has 12 residues. From germline, CDR1 is ENHRY and CDR2 SYGVKD. The V segment lost 4 bases and the J segment 8 bases; nucleotides outside the gene matches: 3. The CDR3 sequence: CAISAGGGGYTF. The CDR3 coding sequence is TGTGCCATCAGTGCAGGGGGCGGAGGCTACACCTTC.

The gene calls are TRBV5-1 and TRBJ2-1; D tentatively fits TRBD1 or TRBD2 (5 bases each). V was clipped by 4 bases and J by 5 bases, with 13 bases between them. CDR1 SGHRS and CDR2 YFSETQ come from the germline V gene. This CDR3 is built from 14 residues. The CDR3 DNA reads as TGCGCCAGCAGCCCCGGGACGGCCAACAATGAGCAGTTCTTC. As protein: CASSPGTANNEQFF.

This chain joins TRBV5-4 and TRBJ2-7, with 7 bases identical to TRBD1. This CDR3 spans 16 amino acids. V shed 0 bases and J 1 base; nucleotides not matched to a gene: 7. CDR1 and CDR2 (germline): SGHNT, YYREEE (reference sequence). CDR3 loop: CASSLEGQNNSYEQYF. Written as DNA, the CDR3 is TGTGCCAGCAGCTTGGAGGGACAGAATAATTCCTACGAGCAGTACTTC.

This clone has a single count. The V gene is TRBV5-5, the J gene TRBJ2-1; 7 bases align to TRBD2. J lost 10 bases, V lost 3 bases, and 13 bases had no gene match. Germline loops: CDR1 SGHKS, CDR2 YYEKEE (reference sequence). This CDR3 comprises 15 residues. CDR3 amino acids: CASSWDDGRAKEQFF. The DNA for the CDR3 is TGTGCCAGCAGCTGGGATGATGGGAGGGCCAAAGAGCAGTTCTTC.

This chain connects TRBV5-8 to TRBJ1-2, with a weak D call TRBD1 (5 bases). Germline loops: CDR1 SGHTS, CDR2 YDEGEE. V dropped 5 bases and J dropped 13 bases, with 15 bases sitting between them. The CDR3 covers 11 residues. CDR3 bases: TGTGCCAGCAGACGGACCGCCAGGGTCACCTTC. Translation: CASRRTARVTF. Filled out from reference TRBV5-8 and TRBJ1-2, the complete variable domain reads EAGVTQSPTHLIKTRGQQATLRCSPISGHTSVYWYQQALGLGLQFLLWYDEGEERNRGNFPPRFSGRQFPNYSSELNVNALELEDSALYLCASRRTARVTFGSGTRLTVV.

This clone came up a few times. The gene calls are TRBV27 and TRBJ1-6; a weak D match, TRBD1 (6 bases). From germline, CDR1 is MNHEY and CDR2 SMNVEV (reference sequence). The CDR3 loop spans 13 amino acids. Trimming removed 3 bases from V and 9 bases from J, with 9 bases in between. The chain's CDR3 is CASSFQQGSPLHF. The CDR3 DNA is TGTGCCAGCAGTTTCCAACAGGGTTCACCCCTCCACTTT.

This chain links TRBV16 with TRBJ1-3; 7 nucleotides align to TRBD1. Germline V gene lookup returns CDR1 KGHSY and CDR2 FQNENV. CDR3 length: 18 amino acids. J lost 0 bases, V lost 4 bases, and 12 bases had no gene match. The CDR3 DNA reads TGTGCCAGCAGCCTCCGACAGGGCATTACCCCCTCTGGAAACACCATATATTTT. This codes for CASSLRQGITPSGNTIYF.

The CDR3 reads CASSQGLAGGRQDEQYF. DNA for the CDR3: TGTGCCAGCAGCCAAGGACTAGCGGGAGGCAGGCAGGACGAGCAGTACTTC. V gene TRBV14 combines with J gene TRBJ2-7; 13 bases map to TRBD2. V dropped 1 base and J dropped 5; count of bases not matched to a gene: 8. The CDR3 length is 17 residues. Germline V CDR1 and CDR2: SGHDN, FVKESK.

This clone was observed a single time. The V and J genes are TRBV2 and TRBJ2-6, with TRBD2 matching over 9 bases. The J segment lost 1 base and the V segment lost 5 bases, leaving 6 bases of the junction unmatched. The CDR3 totals 17 residues. The V gene's germline CDR1 is SNHLY and CDR2 FYNNEI. The CDR3 sequence: CASSKVGLASGANVLTF. In DNA, the CDR3 is TGTGCCAGCAGTAAGGTGGGACTAGCATCTGGGGCCAACGTCCTGACTTTC. Based on the CDR3 plus reference TRBV2 and TRBJ2-6, the full variable domain is EPEVTQTPSHQVTQMGQEVILRCVPISNHLYFYWYRQILGQKVEFLVSFYNNEISEKSEIFDDQFSVERPDGSNFTLKIRSTKLEDSAMYFCASSKVGLASGANVLTFGAGSRLTVL.

V usage is TRBV19 and J usage is TRBJ1-5, with a tentative D call TRBD1 (6 bases). There are 14 residues in the CDR3. CDR1 and CDR2 (germline): LNHDA, SQIVND (reference sequence). V gave up 5 bases and J gave up 2 bases, with 10 bases separating them. DNA of the CDR3: TGTGCCAGTAGTCCGGGGACACGCAATCAGCCCCAGCATTTT. Translation gives CASSPGTRNQPQHF.

The V and J genes are TRBV7-6 and TRBJ2-7, with TRBD1 matching over 10 bases. The V and J ends lost 0 bases and 1 base, in that order; junction bases with no gene match: 3. Germline assignment: CDR1 SGHVS and CDR2 FNYEAQ. The CDR3 totals 16 residues. CDR3 in amino acids: CASSLAPGQGSYEQYF. CDR3 nucleotide sequence: TGTGCCAGCAGCTTAGCGCCGGGACAGGGGTCCTACGAGCAGTACTTC.

The gene calls are TRBV10-3 and TRBJ2-7; 15 nucleotides align to TRBD2. The CDR3 covers 15 residues. V lost 6 bases to trimming and J lost 9 bases; unmatched junction nucleotides: 9. Germline V gene sequence: CDR1 ENHRY, CDR2 SYGVKD. The CDR3 region has the DNA TGTGCCATCAGCGACCCGGGACTAGCGGGAGGCGGGCAGTACTTC. Its protein is CAISDPGLAGGGQYF.

Here the CDR3 DNA reads TGTGCCAGCAGCGTAGATGAGCGGGAGTACGGCCAGTACTTC. Translation gives CASSVDEREYGQYF. The rearrangement uses TRBV9 and TRBJ2-5, with 8 nucleotides matching TRBD2. The CDR3 loop spans 14 amino acids. CDR1 and CDR2 (germline): SGDLS, YYNGEE. Trimming took 0 bases from V and 10 from J; bases not matched to a gene: 8. The complete variable domain, with remaining parts taken from reference TRBV9 and TRBJ2-5, reads DSGVTQTPKHLITATGQRVTLRCSPRSGDLSVYWYQQSLDQGLQFLIQYYNGEERAKGNILERFSAQQFPDLHSELNLSSLELGDSALYFCASSVDEREYGQYFGPGTRLLVL.